These T cell receptor beta chains were read from a single sample in a study of T cell repertoires in ileal Crohn's disease. The data were produced by immunoSEQ multiplex PCR, yet TCRdb's version contains in-frame clones alone and is incomplete. The sample lists roughly 31,000 clones, 80% occurring once. Sequences were obtained from ileal tissue. The origin of the receptors is an adult with Crohn's disease. Each CDR3 is given with its conserved first and last residue. A D gene is named only where the DNA matches it firmly. Not all rows give a size; the values are once, few, many and, for expanded clones, a class.

v_gene: TRBV6-1
abundance: -
j_gene: TRBJ1-5
d_gene: -
CDR3aa: CAISFGGNQPQHF
CDR3nt: TGTGCCATCTCCTTCGGGGGGAATCAGCCCCAGCATTTT

v_gene: TRBV6-5
abundance: -
j_gene: TRBJ2-1
d_gene: -
CDR3aa: CASSRGLGSYNEQFF
CDR3nt: TGTGCCAGCAGTCGGGGGTTGGGATCATACAATGAGCAGTTCTTC

v_gene: TRBV4-1
abundance: -
j_gene: TRBJ2-2
d_gene: -
CDR3aa: CASSQGESLGGELFF
CDR3nt: TGCGCCAGCAGCCAAGGAGAAAGTCTCGGCGGGGAGCTGTTTTTT

v_gene: TRBV14
abundance: -
j_gene: TRBJ2-7
d_gene: -
CDR3aa: CASSPRDGSYEQYF
CDR3nt: TGTGCCAGCAGCCCGCGGGACGGGTCCTACGAGCAGTACTTC

v_gene: TRBV5-1
abundance: once
j_gene: TRBJ2-7
d_gene: -
CDR3aa: CASSPGGRSSYEQYF
CDR3nt: TGCGCCAGCAGCCCCGGGGGGCGAAGCTCCTACGAGCAGTACTTC

v_gene: TRBV19
abundance: -
j_gene: TRBJ2-2
d_gene: -
CDR3aa: CASSQGGAPGELFF
CDR3nt: TGTGCCAGTAGTCAGGGAGGCGCTCCCGGGGAGCTGTTTTTT

v_gene: TRBV6-5
abundance: -
j_gene: TRBJ1-2
d_gene: -
CDR3aa: CASSYSAHGNYGYTF
CDR3nt: TGTGCCAGCAGTTACAGTGCACACGGGAACTATGGCTACACCTTC

v_gene: TRBV19
abundance: -
j_gene: TRBJ2-7
d_gene: -
CDR3aa: CASSLPSNEQYF
CDR3nt: TGTGCCAGTAGTCTACCTAGTAACGAGCAGTACTTC

v_gene: TRBV29-1
abundance: once
j_gene: TRBJ1-1
d_gene: -
CDR3aa: CSVSRGGTEAFF
CDR3nt: TGCAGCGTCTCGAGGGGAGGCACTGAAGCTTTCTTT

v_gene: TRBV5-1
abundance: once
j_gene: TRBJ2-4
d_gene: -
CDR3aa: CASSSTSGAKNIQYF
CDR3nt: TGCGCCAGCAGCTCGACTTCTGGGGCCAAAAACATTCAGTACTTC

v_gene: TRBV10-1
abundance: few
j_gene: TRBJ1-2
d_gene: TRBD1
CDR3aa: CASSGCGDREDGYTF
CDR3nt: TGCGCCAGCAGTGGGTGTGGAGACAGGGAGGATGGCTACACCTTC

v_gene: TRBV7-9
abundance: -
j_gene: TRBJ2-3
d_gene: TRBD2
CDR3aa: CASSRRTSGSTDTQYF
CDR3nt: TGTGCCAGCAGCCGCCGGACTAGCGGGAGCACAGATACGCAGTATTTT

v_gene: TRBV5-1
abundance: -
j_gene: TRBJ2-6
d_gene: TRBD1
CDR3aa: CASSSSRTGVSGANVLTF
CDR3nt: TGCGCCAGCAGCTCTTCTCGGACAGGGGTCTCTGGGGCCAACGTCCTGACTTTC

v_gene: TRBV6-5
abundance: -
j_gene: TRBJ2-3
d_gene: -
CDR3aa: CASTAQFRGTQYF
CDR3nt: TGTGCCAGCACCGCCCAGTTCAGGGGTACGCAGTATTTT

v_gene: TRBV19
abundance: -
j_gene: TRBJ2-7
d_gene: TRBD1
CDR3aa: CASSRGQGAIEQYF
CDR3nt: TGTGCCAGTAGTCGGGGACAGGGGGCTATCGAGCAGTACTTC

v_gene: TRBV5-6
abundance: -
j_gene: TRBJ1-2
d_gene: -
CDR3aa: CASSLTGRQDYGYTF
CDR3nt: TGTGCCAGCAGCCTAACGGGTAGACAGGACTATGGCTACACCTTC

v_gene: TRBV7-2
abundance: -
j_gene: TRBJ1-2
d_gene: TRBD1
CDR3aa: CASSPGPGTGFGYTF
CDR3nt: TGTGCCAGCAGCCCTGGTCCCGGGACAGGGTTCGGCTACACCTTC

v_gene: TRBV5-4
abundance: once
j_gene: TRBJ1-1
d_gene: TRBD1
CDR3aa: CASSRQGARNTEAFF
CDR3nt: TGTGCCAGCAGCCGACAGGGGGCGCGGAACACTGAAGCTTTCTTT

v_gene: TRBV10-3
abundance: few
j_gene: TRBJ2-7
d_gene: -
CDR3aa: CAARGPGWDEQYF
CDR3nt: TGTGCCGCCAGGGGCCCAGGCTGGGACGAGCAGTACTTC

v_gene: TRBV7-9
abundance: -
j_gene: TRBJ2-1
d_gene: -
CDR3aa: CASSLDSFSEQFF
CDR3nt: TGTGCCAGCAGCTTGGACTCCTTCTCGGAGCAGTTCTTC

v_gene: TRBV6-1
abundance: few
j_gene: TRBJ2-7
d_gene: -
CDR3aa: CASSGHSYEQYF
CDR3nt: TGTGCCAGCAGTGGACACTCCTACGAGCAGTACTTC

v_gene: TRBV5-1
abundance: -
j_gene: TRBJ2-1
d_gene: TRBD2
CDR3aa: CASSSGGRVSYNEQFF
CDR3nt: TGCGCCAGCAGCTCGGGGGGGAGGGTCTCCTACAATGAGCAGTTCTTC

v_gene: TRBV4-2
abundance: -
j_gene: TRBJ2-5
d_gene: TRBD2
CDR3aa: CASSQIQGGETQYF
CDR3nt: TGTGCCAGCAGCCAAATCCAGGGAGGGGAGACCCAGTACTTC

v_gene: TRBV19
abundance: -
j_gene: TRBJ2-4
d_gene: TRBD2
CDR3aa: CASSGTGTSGTLAKNIQYF
CDR3nt: TGTGCCAGTAGCGGGACCGGGACTAGCGGGACCTTAGCCAAAAACATTCAGTACTTC

v_gene: TRBV18
abundance: -
j_gene: TRBJ1-2
d_gene: -
CDR3aa: CASSPGAGNRNYGYTF
CDR3nt: TGTGCCAGCTCACCGGGCGCAGGGAACCGCAACTATGGCTACACCTTC

v_gene: TRBV29-1
abundance: once
j_gene: TRBJ2-4
d_gene: -
CDR3aa: CSVAQENIQYF
CDR3nt: TGCAGCGTTGCCCAGGAAAACATTCAGTACTTC

v_gene: TRBV18
abundance: -
j_gene: TRBJ2-7
d_gene: TRBD2
CDR3aa: CASSREAGGSSYEQYF
CDR3nt: TGTGCCAGCTCACGGGAGGCGGGAGGAAGCTCCTACGAGCAGTACTTC

v_gene: TRBV5-4
abundance: -
j_gene: TRBJ1-2
d_gene: TRBD1
CDR3aa: CASSLGGTDYGYTF
CDR3nt: TGTGCCAGCAGCCTGGGAGGGACAGACTATGGCTACACCTTC

v_gene: TRBV28
abundance: -
j_gene: TRBJ2-3
d_gene: -
CDR3aa: CASSVRSGRADTQYF
CDR3nt: TGTGCCAGCAGTGTCAGGAGCGGCCGGGCAGATACGCAGTATTTT